This TCR beta chain was captured in a study of blood T cell repertoires in COVID-19 (dated by TCRdb to about 2020). Notes on the research overall: Collaborator samples came from the United States, Italy and Spain and covered acute and convalescent phases of COVID-19. The repertoires were released in a freely available public database intended as a resource for research on the immune response to SARS-CoV-2. The prospective study material was composed of cDNA or gDNA derived from T cells, B-cell-depleted T cells, or PBMCs. Where HLA class I and class II types were available, the types were taken from metadata supplied by the sample provider, not from assay-based typing. Deeply sampled blood TCRbeta repertoires from subjects exposed to, actively infected with, or recovered from COVID-19 were included in the dataset. The sample metadata nearly always contained a de-identified subject ID, COVID-19 status, age in years and sex. Samples were obtained from the ongoing ImmuneRACE study (first 160 participants) and from 1,254 subjects provided by 6 global collaborators. The study at large found these results: The amount of clinical and demographic metadata varied by source and participant and was provided uncurated.

CDR1 and CDR2 (SGHNT, YYREEE) derive from the germline V gene (reference sequence). From the cysteine up to the phenylalanine, the CDR3 has a length of 15 residues. The only DNA kept is the CDR3, 45 bases in frame from the first base. For this chain, trimming is 5 bases at the V end and 4 bases at the J end, and the number of junction bases without a gene match is 6. The immunoSEQ Assay, a bias-controlled multiplex PCR, was used to amplify TCRbeta CDR3 regions from genomic DNA. On the authors' methods: The number of nucleated cells in each sample was estimated from the amplification of reference gene primers within the assay. To quantify the absolute abundance of each unique TCRbeta CDR3 rearrangement, sequence reads were collapsed and filtered. For each sample, productive Simpson clonality was calculated as the square root of Simpson's diversity index over productive rearrangements. The source is immuneACCESS, and TCRdb retained only in-frame sequences with V and J called. Part of the clones is not carried over; for the studies checked, unresolved V genes explain less than half of this, and the remainder is unexplained. The V and J calls and the clone size are those of that table, but D and trimming were determined from the DNA. This sample holds just under 150,000 clones; about nine tenths were observed only once. Approximately 0.98% of the sample comes from the top ten.

Note on this clone: Its antigen is still unknown. No qualities accompany the bases; no much larger clone lies one base away.

Each collaborating institution followed its own protocols to collect whole blood in K2EDTA tubes. For TCRbeta analysis, collaborators shipped samples in one of three forms: frozen whole blood, isolated PBMCs, or DNA extracted from either of those sample types. Sequencing was done on a sample of peripheral blood. This receptor was obtained from a woman aged 45 to 65 with acute or convalescent COVID-19. The chain joins TRBV5-4 to TRBJ2-3, and 11 bases in between align with TRBD2. The CDR3 is CASSLTSGKPDTQYF. The DNA is as follows: TGTGCCAGCAGTCTGACTAGCGGGAAGCCAGATACGCAGTATTTT.